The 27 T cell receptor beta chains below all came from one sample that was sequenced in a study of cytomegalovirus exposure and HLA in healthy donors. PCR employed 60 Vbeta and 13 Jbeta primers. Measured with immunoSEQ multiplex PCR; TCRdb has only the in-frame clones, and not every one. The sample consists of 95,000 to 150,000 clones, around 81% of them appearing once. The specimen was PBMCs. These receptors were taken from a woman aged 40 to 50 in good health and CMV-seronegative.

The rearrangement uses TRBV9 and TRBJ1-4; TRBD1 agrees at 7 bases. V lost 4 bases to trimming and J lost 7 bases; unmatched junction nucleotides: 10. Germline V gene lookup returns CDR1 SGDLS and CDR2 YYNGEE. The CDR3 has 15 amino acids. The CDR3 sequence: CASSTGQALGEKLFF. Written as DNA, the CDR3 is TGTGCCAGCAGCACAGGACAGGCCTTGGGTGAAAAACTGTTTTTT.

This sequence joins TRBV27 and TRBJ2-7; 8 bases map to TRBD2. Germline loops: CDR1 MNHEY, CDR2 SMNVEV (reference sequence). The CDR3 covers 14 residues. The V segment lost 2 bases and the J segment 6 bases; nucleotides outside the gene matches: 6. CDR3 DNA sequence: TGTGCCAGCAGTTTAAGCGCGGGAGGTTTCGAGCAGTACTTC. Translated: CASSLSAGGFEQYF.

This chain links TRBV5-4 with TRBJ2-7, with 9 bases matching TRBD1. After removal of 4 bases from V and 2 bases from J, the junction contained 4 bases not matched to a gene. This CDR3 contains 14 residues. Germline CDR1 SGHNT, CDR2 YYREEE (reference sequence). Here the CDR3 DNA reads TGTGCCAGCAGCCCGCGACAGGGGGCCTACGAGCAGTACTTC. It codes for CASSPRQGAYEQYF.

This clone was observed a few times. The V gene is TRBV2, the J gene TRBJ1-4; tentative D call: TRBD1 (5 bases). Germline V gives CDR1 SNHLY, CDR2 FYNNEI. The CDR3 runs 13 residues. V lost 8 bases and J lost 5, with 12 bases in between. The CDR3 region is CASSFGGNEKLFF. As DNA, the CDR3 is TGTGCCAGCTCCTTCGGGGGGAATGAAAAACTGTTTTTT.

The CDR3 here is CASSESQGLYEQYF. For the CDR3, the DNA is TGTGCCAGCAGTGAATCACAGGGCCTCTACGAGCAGTACTTC. The rearrangement links TRBV6-1 to TRBJ2-7; tentatively, D is TRBD1 (6 bases). Deletions cut 2 bases from V and 3 bases from J, with 11 bases between. The CDR3 is made up of 14 amino acids. Germline V gene data show CDR1 as MNHNS and CDR2 as SASEGT.

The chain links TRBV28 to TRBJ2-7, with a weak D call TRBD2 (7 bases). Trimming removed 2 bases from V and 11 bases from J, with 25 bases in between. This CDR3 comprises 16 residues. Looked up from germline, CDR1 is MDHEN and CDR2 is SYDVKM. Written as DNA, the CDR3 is TGTGCCAGCAGTTTAGGGTTTGCACAGGGAAGGCGGGAGAAGTACTTC. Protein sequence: CASSLGFAQGRREKYF. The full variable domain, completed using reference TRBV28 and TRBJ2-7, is DVKVTQSSRYLVKRTGEKVFLECVQDMDHENMFWYRQDPGLGLRLIYFSYDVKMKEKGDIPEGYSVSREKKERFSLILESASTNQTSMYLCASSLGFAQGRREKYFGPGTRLTVT.

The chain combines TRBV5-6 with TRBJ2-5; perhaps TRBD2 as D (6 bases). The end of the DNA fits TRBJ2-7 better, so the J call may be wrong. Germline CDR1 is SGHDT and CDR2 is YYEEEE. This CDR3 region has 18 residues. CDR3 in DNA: TGTGCCAGCAGCGGGGGGATGGGGTTCGGGTGGGGGAGCTACGAGCAGTACTTC. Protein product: CASSGGMGFGWGSYEQYF.

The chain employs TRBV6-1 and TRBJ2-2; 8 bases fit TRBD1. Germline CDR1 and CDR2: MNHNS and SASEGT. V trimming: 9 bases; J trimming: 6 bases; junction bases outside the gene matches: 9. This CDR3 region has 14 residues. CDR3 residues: CASHQGAAAGELFF. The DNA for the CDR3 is TGTGCCAGTCATCAGGGGGCTGCCGCCGGGGAGCTGTTTTTT.

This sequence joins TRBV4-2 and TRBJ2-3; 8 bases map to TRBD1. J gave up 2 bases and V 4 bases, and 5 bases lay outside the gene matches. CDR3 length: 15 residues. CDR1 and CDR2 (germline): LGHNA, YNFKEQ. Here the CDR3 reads CASSPRTGLTDTQYF. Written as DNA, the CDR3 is TGTGCCAGCAGCCCAAGGACAGGGCTCACAGATACGCAGTATTTT.

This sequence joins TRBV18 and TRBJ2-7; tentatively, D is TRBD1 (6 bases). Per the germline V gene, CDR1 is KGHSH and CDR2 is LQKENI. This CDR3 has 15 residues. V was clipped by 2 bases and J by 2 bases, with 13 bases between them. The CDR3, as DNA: TGTGCCAGCTCACCAGGGGGCGGAGGTACCTACGAGCAGTACTTC. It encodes CASSPGGGGTYEQYF.

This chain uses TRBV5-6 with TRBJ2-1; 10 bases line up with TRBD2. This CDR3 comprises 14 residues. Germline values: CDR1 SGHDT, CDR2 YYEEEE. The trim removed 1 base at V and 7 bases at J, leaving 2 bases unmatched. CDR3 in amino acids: CASSLTSGMNEQFF. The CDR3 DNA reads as TGTGCCAGCAGCTTGACTAGCGGGATGAATGAGCAGTTCTTC.

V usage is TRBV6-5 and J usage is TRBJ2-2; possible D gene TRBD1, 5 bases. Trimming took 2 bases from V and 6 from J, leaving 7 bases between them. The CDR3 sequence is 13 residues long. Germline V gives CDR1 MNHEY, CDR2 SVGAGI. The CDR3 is CASSYNRPGELFF. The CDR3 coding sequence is TGTGCCAGCAGTTACAACAGGCCCGGGGAGCTGTTTTTT.

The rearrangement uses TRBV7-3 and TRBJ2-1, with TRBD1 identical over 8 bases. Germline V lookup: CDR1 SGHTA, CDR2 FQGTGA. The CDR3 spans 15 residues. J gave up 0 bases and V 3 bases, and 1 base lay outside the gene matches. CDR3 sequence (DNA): TGTGCCAGCAGCTTCGGGACAGGCTCCTACAATGAGCAGTTCTTC. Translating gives CASSFGTGSYNEQFF. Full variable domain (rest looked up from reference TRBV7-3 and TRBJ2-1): GAGVSQTPSNKVTEKGKYVELRCDPISGHTALYWYRQSLGQGPEFLIYFQGTGAADDSGLPNDRFFAVRPEGSVSTLKIQRTERGDSAVYLCASSFGTGSYNEQFFGPGTRLTVL.

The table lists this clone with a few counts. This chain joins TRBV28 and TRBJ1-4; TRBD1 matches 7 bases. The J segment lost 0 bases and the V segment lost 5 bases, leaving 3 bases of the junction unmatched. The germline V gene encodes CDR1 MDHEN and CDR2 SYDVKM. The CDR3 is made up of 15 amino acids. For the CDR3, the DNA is TGTGCCAGCAGTGGGACAGTAGCAACTAATGAAAAACTGTTTTTT. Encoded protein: CASSGTVATNEKLFF.

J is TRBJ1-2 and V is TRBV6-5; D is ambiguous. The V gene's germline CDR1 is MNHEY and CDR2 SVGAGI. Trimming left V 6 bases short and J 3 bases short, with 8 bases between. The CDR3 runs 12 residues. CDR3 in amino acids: CASRRSDYGYTF. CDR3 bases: TGTGCCAGCAGGAGGTCGGACTATGGCTACACCTTC.

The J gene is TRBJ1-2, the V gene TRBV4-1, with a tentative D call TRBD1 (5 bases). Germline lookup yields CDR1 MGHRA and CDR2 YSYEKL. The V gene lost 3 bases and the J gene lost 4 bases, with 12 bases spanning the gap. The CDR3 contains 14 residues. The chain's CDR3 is CASSQGPGGYGYTF. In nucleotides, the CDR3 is TGCGCCAGCAGCCAGGGCCCGGGGGGCTATGGCTACACCTTC.

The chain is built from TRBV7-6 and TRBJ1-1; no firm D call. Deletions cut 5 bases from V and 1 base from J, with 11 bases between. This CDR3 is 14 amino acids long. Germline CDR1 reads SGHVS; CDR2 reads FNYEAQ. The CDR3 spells CASSRSGRNTEAFF. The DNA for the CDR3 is TGTGCCAGCAGCCGATCTGGGAGGAACACTGAAGCTTTCTTT.

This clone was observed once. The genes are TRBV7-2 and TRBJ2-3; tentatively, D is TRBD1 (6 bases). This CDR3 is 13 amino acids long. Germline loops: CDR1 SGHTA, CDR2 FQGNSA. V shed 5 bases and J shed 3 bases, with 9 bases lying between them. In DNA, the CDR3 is TGTGCCAGCAGCATAGACAGGACAGATACGCAGTATTTT. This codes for CASSIDRTDTQYF.

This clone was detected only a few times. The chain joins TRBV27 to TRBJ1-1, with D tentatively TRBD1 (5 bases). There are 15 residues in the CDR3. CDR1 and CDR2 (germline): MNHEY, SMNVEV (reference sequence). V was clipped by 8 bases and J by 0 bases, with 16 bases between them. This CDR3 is CASFPGGIMNTEAFF. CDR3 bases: TGTGCCAGCTTTCCCGGGGGAATCATGAACACTGAAGCTTTCTTT.

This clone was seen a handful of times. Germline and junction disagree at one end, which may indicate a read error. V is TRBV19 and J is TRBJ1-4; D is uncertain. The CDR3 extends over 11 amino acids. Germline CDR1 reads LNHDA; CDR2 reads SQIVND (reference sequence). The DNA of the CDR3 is TGTGCCAGTAATATACTGGAAAAACTGTTTTTT. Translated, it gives CASNILEKLFF.

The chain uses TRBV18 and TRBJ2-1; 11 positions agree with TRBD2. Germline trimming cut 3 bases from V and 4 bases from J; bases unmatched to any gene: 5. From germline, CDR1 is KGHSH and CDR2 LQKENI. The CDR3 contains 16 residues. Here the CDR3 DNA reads TGTGCCAGCTCACCCCTCGGGACTAGCGGATACAATGAGCAGTTCTTC. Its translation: CASSPLGTSGYNEQFF.

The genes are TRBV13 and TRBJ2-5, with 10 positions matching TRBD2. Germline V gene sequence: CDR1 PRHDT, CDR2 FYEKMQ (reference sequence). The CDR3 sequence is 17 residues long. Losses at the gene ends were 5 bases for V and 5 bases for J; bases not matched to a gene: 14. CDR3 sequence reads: CASSPAMSGRAGETQYF. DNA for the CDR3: TGTGCCAGCAGCCCCGCGATGAGCGGGAGGGCCGGGGAGACCCAGTACTTC.

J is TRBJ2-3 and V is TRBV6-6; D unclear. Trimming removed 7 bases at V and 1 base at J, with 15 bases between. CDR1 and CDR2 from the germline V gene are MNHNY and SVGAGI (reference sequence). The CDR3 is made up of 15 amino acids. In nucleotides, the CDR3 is TGTGCCAGCACCATAGTGCGCCCCGGCACAGATACGCAGTATTTT. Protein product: CASTIVRPGTDTQYF.

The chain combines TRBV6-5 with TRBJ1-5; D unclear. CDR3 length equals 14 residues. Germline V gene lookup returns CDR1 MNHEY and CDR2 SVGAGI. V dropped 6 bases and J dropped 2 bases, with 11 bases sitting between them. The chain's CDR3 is CASSRQSGNQPQHF. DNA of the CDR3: TGTGCCAGCAGCAGACAATCAGGCAATCAGCCCCAGCATTTT.

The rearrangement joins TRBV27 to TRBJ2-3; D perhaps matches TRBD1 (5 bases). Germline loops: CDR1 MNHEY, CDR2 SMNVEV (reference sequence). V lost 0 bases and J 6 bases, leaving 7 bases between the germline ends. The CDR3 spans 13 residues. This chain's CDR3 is CASSLSSGDTQYF. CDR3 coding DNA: TGTGCCAGCAGTTTATCGTCAGGGGATACGCAGTATTTT.

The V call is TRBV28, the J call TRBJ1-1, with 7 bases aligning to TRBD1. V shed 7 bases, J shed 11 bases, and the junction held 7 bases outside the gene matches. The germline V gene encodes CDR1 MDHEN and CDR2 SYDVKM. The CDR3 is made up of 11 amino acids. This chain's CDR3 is CASTEQGWAFF. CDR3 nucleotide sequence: TGTGCCAGCACGGAACAGGGGTGGGCTTTCTTT. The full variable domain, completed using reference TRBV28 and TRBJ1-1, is DVKVTQSSRYLVKRTGEKVFLECVQDMDHENMFWYRQDPGLGLRLIYFSYDVKMKEKGDIPEGYSVSREKKERFSLILESASTNQTSMYLCASTEQGWAFFGQGTRLTVV.

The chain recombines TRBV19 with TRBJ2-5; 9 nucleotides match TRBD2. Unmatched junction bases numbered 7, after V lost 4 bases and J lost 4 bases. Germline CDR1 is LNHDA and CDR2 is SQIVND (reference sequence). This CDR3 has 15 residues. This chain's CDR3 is CASSTVAGEGETQYF. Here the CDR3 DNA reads TGTGCCAGTAGTACCGTAGCGGGGGAAGGAGAGACCCAGTACTTC.